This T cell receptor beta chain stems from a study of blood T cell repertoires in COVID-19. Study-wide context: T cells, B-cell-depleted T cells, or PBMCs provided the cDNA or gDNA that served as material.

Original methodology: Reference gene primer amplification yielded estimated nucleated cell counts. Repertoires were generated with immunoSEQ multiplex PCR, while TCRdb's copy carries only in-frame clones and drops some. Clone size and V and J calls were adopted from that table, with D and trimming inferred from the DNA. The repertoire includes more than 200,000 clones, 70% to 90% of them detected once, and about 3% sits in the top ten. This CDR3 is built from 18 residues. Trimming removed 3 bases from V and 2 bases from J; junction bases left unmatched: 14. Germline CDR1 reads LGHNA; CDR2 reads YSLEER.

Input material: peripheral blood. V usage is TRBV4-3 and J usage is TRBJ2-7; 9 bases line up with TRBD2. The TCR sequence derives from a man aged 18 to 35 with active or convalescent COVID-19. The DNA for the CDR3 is TGCGCCAGCAGCCAGGGGACCAAAGCGGGAGGAACAACCTACGAGCAGTACTTC. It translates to CASSQGTKAGGTTYEQYF.